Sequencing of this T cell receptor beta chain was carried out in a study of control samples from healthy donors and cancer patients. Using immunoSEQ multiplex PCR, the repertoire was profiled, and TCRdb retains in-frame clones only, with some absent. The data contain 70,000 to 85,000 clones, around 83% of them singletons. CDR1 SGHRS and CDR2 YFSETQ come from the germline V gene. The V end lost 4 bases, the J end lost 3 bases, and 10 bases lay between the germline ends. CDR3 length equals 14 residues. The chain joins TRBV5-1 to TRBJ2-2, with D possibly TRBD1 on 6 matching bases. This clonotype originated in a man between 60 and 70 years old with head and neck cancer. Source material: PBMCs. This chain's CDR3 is CASSRYRDTGELFF. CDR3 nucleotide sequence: TGCGCCAGCAGCAGATACAGGGACACCGGGGAGCTGTTTTTT.